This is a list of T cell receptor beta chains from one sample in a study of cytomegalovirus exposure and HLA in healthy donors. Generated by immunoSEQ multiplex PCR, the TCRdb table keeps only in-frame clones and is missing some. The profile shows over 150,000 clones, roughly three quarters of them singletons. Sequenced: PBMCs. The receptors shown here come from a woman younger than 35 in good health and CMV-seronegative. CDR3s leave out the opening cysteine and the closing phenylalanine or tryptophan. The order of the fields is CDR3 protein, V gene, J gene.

AIKPGQINYGYT,TRBV10-3,TRBJ1-2
ASSESPGANVLT,TRBV6-4,TRBJ2-6
ASSSLAGGPDTGELF,TRBV5-1,TRBJ2-2
AWSVRQRLYEQY,TRBV30,TRBJ2-7
ASTDRGRDGYT,TRBV6-1,TRBJ1-2
AISGAGESTDTQY,TRBV10-3,TRBJ2-3
ASSEGGNNEKLF,TRBV9,TRBJ1-4
ASSAGGAQY,TRBV11-1,TRBJ2-5
ASSSRISGSPTYEQY,TRBV5-4,TRBJ2-7
ASSLAGPRGREQY,TRBV7-9,TRBJ2-7
ASRPKQGADTEAF,TRBV5-1,TRBJ1-1
ASSEGAYTQY,TRBV6-1,TRBJ2-3
ASRGQALH,TRBV2,TRBJ1-6
SVEETSGRGGY,TRBV29-1,TRBJ2-3
ASSVQGNQPQH,TRBV9,TRBJ1-5
ASSQEHRGGTDTQY,TRBV4-3,TRBJ2-3
ASRAPSRGELF,TRBV28,TRBJ2-2
ASSLGTSGYNEQF,TRBV7-2,TRBJ2-1
ASSHGLAGSGELF,TRBV7-6,TRBJ2-2
ASSEALLGTGKSGYT,TRBV6-1,TRBJ1-2
ASSVSSGGHNEQF,TRBV5-4,TRBJ2-1
ASSFGTNYGYT,TRBV27,TRBJ1-2